This TCR beta chain was found in a study of T-cell memory formation after mild COVID-19. Each CDR3 protein gets one entry after TCRdb re-called the 5' RACE reads with MiXCR. The sample shows some 270,000 distinct CDR3 sequences, 15% to 19% of them seen only once. This clonotype appeared a few times. The antigen is undetermined. Germline CDR1 MNHEY, CDR2 SVGAGI. The V gene lost 5 bases and the J gene lost 11 bases, with 19 bases spanning the gap. CDR3 length: 14 amino acids. Regarding the study as a whole: Mainly CM and EM harbored the contracting CD4+ clones; mainly EMRA harbored the CD8+ ones. Clones that contracted from day 15 to 85 had balanced CD4/CD8; later expanders were CD4+ biased.

This sequence joins TRBV6-5 and TRBJ1-3; TRBD1 might be the D (5 bases). The sequenced sample was PBMCs or a T cell subset sorted from them (not recorded which). The receptor was isolated from an adult woman who had mild COVID-19 (a few samples of this study predate the infection). Cell type and time point are not known. The CDR3 reads CASSPQGPQTAIYF. In DNA, the CDR3 is TGTGCCAGCAGTCCGCAGGGCCCACAGACCGCCATATATTTT.